This T cell receptor beta chain appears in the sequencing data of a study of Tregs in tolerant kidney transplant recipients. The table came from immunoSEQ multiplex PCR; TCRdb's copy has only in-frame clones and leaves some out. The sample contains around 74,000 clones, 95% to 98% of which appear only once. Germline V lookup: CDR1 MGHRA, CDR2 YSYEKL. This CDR3 contains 17 residues. V lost 4 bases and J lost 8; bases outside the gene matches: 17. The specimen was CD4+ T cells from blood, collected before the transplant. The rearrangement joins TRBV4-1 to TRBJ2-1, with 7 bases fitting TRBD2. This TCR was recovered from a human donor who received a combined kidney and bone marrow transplant. Here the CDR3 DNA reads TGCGCCAGCAGCCTCGGGGGAGGGTTTCGTGGGTACGATGAGCAGTTCTTC. It yields the protein CASSLGGGFRGYDEQFF.